These 27 T cell receptor delta chains were all obtained from the same sample, sequenced in a study of gamma-delta T cells after stem cell transplantation. TCRdb re-called the RT-PCR reads with CATT. The table has 2,200 or so delta-chain clones, 30% to 35% seen once. The specimen sequenced was gamma-delta T cells. The receptors were sampled from a human donor. It is not recorded whose cells these are; they may come from a transplant donor.

About this clone itself: This DNA's translation and the protein TCRdb lists, from a much larger clone, do not match at residue 10, likely due to a read error; the protein shown is translated from the DNA. The chain combines TRDV2 with TRDJ3; 7 bases are a match to TRDD3. V shed 0 bases, J shed 2 bases, and the junction held 6 bases outside the gene matches. CDR1 and CDR2 (germline): GEAIGNYY, EKD. The CDR3 runs to 18 residues. The CDR3 DNA reads TGTGCCTGTGACACCGTGGGGGACAGCCCCTGGGACACCCGACAGATGTTTTTC. Amino acids: CACDTVGDSPWDTRQMFF.

Of note for this clone: A much larger clonotype is one base distant, so this may be a read error. The V and J genes are TRDV1 and TRDJ1; 10 bases fit TRDD3. The CDR3 contains 24 residues. Germline V gene data show CDR1 as TSWWSYY and CDR2 as QGS. For the CDR3, the DNA is TGTGCTCTTGGGGAACTTCACCCGGGGACTCCGACTGGGGGATCGAAGCAGTACACCGATAAACTCACCTTT. Its protein product is CALGELHPGTPTGGSKQYTDKLTF.

This clone rates as medium-sized (0.01 to 0.1%). The chain joins TRDV2 to TRDJ1; tentative D call: TRDD3 (5 bases). The CDR3 has 16 amino acids. The germline V gene has CDR1 GEAIGNYY and CDR2 EKD. V was shortened by 0 bases and J by 0 bases, with 13 bases between the two germline ends. CDR3 amino acids: CACDTLGTSDTDKLIF. CDR3 DNA sequence: TGTGCCTGTGACACCTTGGGGACATCCGACACCGATAAACTCATCTTT.

This clone was counted a few times. It differs at one base from a far larger clone, so likely a read error. Other DNA sequences within the sample encode an identical CDR3. This sequence joins TRDV2 and TRDJ1; 10 nucleotides agree with TRDD3. CDR1 is GEAIGNYY, CDR2 EKD, per germline. Germline trimming cut 1 base from V and 0 bases from J; bases unmatched to any gene: 13. There are 19 residues in the CDR3. The CDR3 is CACDTVGGDTYRDTDKLIF. The CDR3 region has the DNA TGTGCCTGTGACACTGTCGGGGGGGATACGTATCGGGACACCGATAAACTCATCTTT.

Note on this clone: A read error is the likely source, as a far larger clone sits one nucleotide away. At the DNA level, this CDR3 is encoded by other sequences in the same sample as well. V is TRDV2 and J is TRDJ1, with a weak D call TRDD3 (7 bases). Germline values: CDR1 GEAIGNYY, CDR2 EKD. The CDR3 extends over 18 amino acids. The CDR3 DNA reads as TGTGCCTGTGACCCAGTTCCTAGTACTGGGGATGACACCGATAAGCTCATCTTT. It specifies CACDPVPSTGDDTDKLIF.

The rearrangement links TRDV1 to TRDJ1, with 7 bases lining up with TRDD3. The CDR3 is 15 amino acids. The germline CDR1 and CDR2 sequences are TSWWSYY and QGS. V trimming: 2 bases; J trimming: 1 base; junction bases outside the gene matches: 4. The CDR3, as DNA: TGTGCTCTTGGGGAAGCCACTGGGGCCACCGATAAACTCATCTTT. Translation: CALGEATGATDKLIF.

V gene TRDV2 combines with J gene TRDJ1; 9 bases match TRDD3. After removal of 0 bases from V and 3 bases from J, the junction contained 16 bases not matched to a gene. The germline V gene encodes CDR1 GEAIGNYY and CDR2 EKD. The CDR3 covers 19 residues. The CDR3 is CACDTVRGILSTWADKLIF. In nucleotides, the CDR3 is TGTGCCTGTGACACCGTAAGGGGGATACTTTCAACTTGGGCCGATAAACTCATCTTT.

V usage is TRDV1 and J usage is TRDJ1, with D possibly matching TRDD3 (5 bases). Per germline, CDR1 TSWWSYY and CDR2 QGS. V was pared by 0 bases and J by 0 bases, with 14 bases between. The CDR3 loop spans 17 amino acids. The CDR3 spells CALGELVGDAYTDKLIF. In nucleotides, the CDR3 is TGTGCTCTTGGGGAACTAGTAGGGGACGCGTACACCGATAAACTCATCTTT.

The rearrangement joins TRDV1 to TRDJ1; D may be TRDD2 (5 bases). The V gene's germline CDR1 is TSWWSYY and CDR2 QGS. The CDR3 is made up of 17 amino acids. Trimming removed 2 bases from V and 4 bases from J, with 20 bases in between. The DNA of the CDR3 is TGTGCTCTTGGGGAATTGCCTTCTCCCACCAAAGGCGATAAACTCATCTTT. Amino acid sequence: CALGELPSPTKGDKLIF.

The rearrangement links TRDV2 to TRDJ1; D is perhaps TRDD3 (6 bases). V was clipped by 3 bases and J by 0 bases, with 19 bases between them. Germline assignment: CDR1 GEAIGNYY and CDR2 EKD. The CDR3 has 17 amino acids. The CDR3 region has the DNA TGTGCCTGTGACCCGGCGTGGGGGCCCCGGAACACCGATAAACTCATCTTT. This codes for CACDPAWGPRNTDKLIF.

Worth noting for this clone: TCRdb pairs this DNA with a much larger clone's protein that differs at residue 9, likely a read error; the protein shown was translated from the DNA. The chain is built from TRDV2 and TRDJ1; no definite D call. The germline V gene has CDR1 GEAIGNYY and CDR2 EKD. V shed 1 base and J shed 3 bases, with 35 bases lying between them. The CDR3 is 22 residues long. As DNA, the CDR3 is TGTGCCTGTGACACTCTGCAGGGTACCATGGCTGGACCCATTCGTGTTCCCGATAAACTCATCTTT. It yields the protein CACDTLQGTMAGPIRVPDKLIF.

V and J are TRDV2 and TRDJ1, with TRDD3 identical over 7 bases. The CDR3 contains 18 residues. Looked up from germline, CDR1 is GEAIGNYY and CDR2 is EKD. V shed 1 base, J shed 4 bases, and the junction held 17 bases outside the gene matches. The CDR3 region is CACDTLLESLGRNDKLIF. CDR3 DNA: TGTGCCTGTGACACTCTCTTGGAGTCACTGGGGAGAAACGATAAACTCATCTTT.

Remarks on this clone: A far bigger clonotype differs at one base, so this is likely a read error. This rearrangement joins TRDV2 to TRDJ1, with D possibly being TRDD3 (5 bases). Trimming stripped 3 bases from V and 1 base from J, with 26 bases between. The CDR3 length is 19 residues. Germline V CDR1 and CDR2: GEAIGNYY, EKD. CDR3 coding DNA: TGTGCCTGTGACTCCCCCTTTACTGAGGGAACCGGGGGCACCGATAAACTCATCTTT. Translated: CACDSPFTEGTGGTDKLIF.

This clone ranks as medium-sized (0.01 to 0.1%). It is likely a read error: a sequence one base away is far more abundant. The V call is TRDV2, the J call TRDJ1; D remains ambiguous. Germline loops: CDR1 GEAIGNYY, CDR2 EKD. CDR3 size: 14 residues. The CDR3 nucleotides read TGTGCCTGTGGCACCGTAGAACACGGGGATAAACTCATCTTT. Amino acid sequence: CACGTVEHGDKLIF.

The chain joins TRDV2 to TRDJ1, with 9 bases fitting TRDD3. V gave up 3 bases and J gave up 1 base; unmatched junction bases: 8. The CDR3 contains 16 residues. CDR1 is GEAIGNYY and CDR2 is EKD in the germline V gene. CDR3 coding DNA: TGTGCCTGTGACCCACTACTGGGGGACCGCACCGATAAACTCATCTTT. Its protein product is CACDPLLGDRTDKLIF.

This clone was picked up a small number of times. This is likely an artifact of a read error, given a far larger clone one base away. Other DNA sequences in the same sample also yield this CDR3. This chain uses TRDV2 with TRDJ1, with 8 nucleotides matching TRDD3. There are 19 residues in the CDR3. Germline CDR1 GEAIGNYY, CDR2 EKD. CDR3 region: CACDTLTGDTTLDADKLIF. The DNA for the CDR3 is TGTGCCTGTGACACTCTTACTGGGGATACCACCCTCGATGCCGACAAACTCATCTTT.

In this sample, this clone turned up a few times. A single base is all that separates this from a far larger clone, so a read error is likely. Other DNA sequences in the sample encode the same CDR3. This chain joins TRDV2 and TRDJ1; 13 positions match TRDD3. The CDR3 covers 19 residues. The germline gives CDR1 GEAIGNYY, CDR2 EKD. The CDR3 loop is CACDTVGTGGYDSTDKLIF. The DNA of the CDR3 is TGTGCCTGTGACACCGTGGGCACTGGGGGATACGATAGCACCGATAAACTCATCTTC.

To note about this clone: A far larger clone is off by one base, so a read error is likely. The chain links TRDV2 to TRDJ1; no clear D gene. The CDR3 loop spans 15 amino acids. V lost 0 bases and J lost 5, with 15 bases in between. CDR1 and CDR2 from the germline V gene are GEAIGNYY and EKD. The CDR3 loop reads CACDTVGLGRDKLIF. CDR3 nucleotide sequence: TGTGCCTGTGACACCGTTGGTCTTGGGAGAGATAAACTCATCTTT.

Notes on this clone: A far larger clone is one base from this, pointing to a likely read error. The rearrangement links TRDV2 to TRDJ1, with a weak D call TRDD3 (6 bases). CDR1 and CDR2 (germline): GEAIGNYY, EKD. The CDR3 covers 17 residues. Written as DNA, the CDR3 is TGTGCCTGTGGCACCGTAGGGGGACCTACGTACACCGATAAACTCATCTTT. Its translation: CACGTVGGPTYTDKLIF.

About this clone: This DNA translates differently at residue 9 from the TCRdb protein, which is that of a much larger clone; a read error is likely, and the protein shown is the DNA's own translation. The chain recombines TRDV2 with TRDJ1; D is undetermined. There are 17 residues in the CDR3. Germline V gene sequence: CDR1 GEAIGNYY, CDR2 EKD. V was clipped by 0 bases and J by 0 bases, with 16 bases between them. This chain's CDR3 is CACDTVLLRANTDKLIF. DNA for the CDR3: TGTGCCTGTGACACCGTACTTCTGAGGGCTAACACCGATAAACTCATCTTT.

This clone was counted only a few times. The protein given by TCRdb reflects a much larger clone and differs at residue 6 from this DNA's translation, likely from a read error; the protein shown is the DNA's translation. The rearrangement links TRDV1 to TRDJ1; 7 bases are a match to TRDD3. Germline CDR1 is TSWWSYY and CDR2 is QGS. CDR3 size: 15 residues. V lost 4 bases and J lost 3; bases outside the gene matches: 8. CDR3 sequence reads: CALGGPGDYADKLIF. CDR3 bases: TGTGCTCTTGGGGGACCGGGGGATTATGCCGATAAACTCATCTTT.

The chain uses TRDV1 and TRDJ3, with 11 bases aligning to TRDD3. The V gene end was trimmed by 4 bases and the J gene end by 2 bases; junction bases not matched to a gene: 16. Germline V gives CDR1 TSWWSYY, CDR2 QGS. The CDR3 runs to 22 residues. DNA for the CDR3: TGTGCTCTTGGGGCCCTTCCCCTCAAACTGGGGGATAAAACCTGGGACACCCGACAGATGTTTTTC. Its translation is CALGALPLKLGDKTWDTRQMFF.

This clone occurred a few times. The likely explanation is a read error, given a far larger clone one base away. The same CDR3 is also encoded by other DNA sequences in this sample. The rearrangement uses TRDV2 and TRDJ1; 9 bases map to TRDD3. The V gene's germline CDR1 is GEAIGNYY and CDR2 EKD. V lost 2 bases and J lost 5; bases outside the gene matches: 8. CDR3 length: 15 amino acids. CDR3 residues: CACDKLGDRTDKLIF. The DNA for the CDR3 is TGTGCCTGTGACAAACTGGGGGACCGCACTGATAAACTCATCTTT.

This clone was seen only a few times. Other DNA sequences within the sample encode an identical CDR3. The chain is built from TRDV2 and TRDJ1; 9 bases line up with TRDD3. The CDR3 contains 15 residues. V was pared by 3 bases and J by 4 bases, with 8 bases of the junction left unmatched. Germline CDR1 is GEAIGNYY and CDR2 is EKD. The CDR3 nucleotides are TGTGCCTGTGACGCAATGGGGGATAAGATCGATAAACTCATCTTT. Protein product: CACDAMGDKIDKLIF.

This clone was detected only a few times. A far larger clone is a single base away, which makes a read error likely. Other DNA variants within this sample encode the same CDR3. The chain uses TRDV2 and TRDJ1; maybe TRDD3 (6 bases). The length of the CDR3 is 18 residues. Germline V gene lookup returns CDR1 GEAIGNYY and CDR2 EKD. The CDR3 bases are TGTGCCTGTGACACCCTTAGGGGAGCTGGGGATTACACCGATAAACTCATCTTC. Translated: CACDTLRGAGDYTDKLIF.

This clone has only a few counts. The rearrangement joins TRDV2 to TRDJ1, with 7 nucleotides matching TRDD3. This CDR3 is 14 amino acids long. Germline CDR1 and CDR2: GEAIGNYY and EKD. The V gene end was trimmed by 2 bases and the J gene end by 5 bases; junction bases not matched to a gene: 7. CDR3 amino acids: CACDRLGIRDKLIF. The CDR3 coding sequence is TGTGCCTGTGACAGACTGGGGATAAGGGATAAACTCATCTTT.

The chain carries TRDV2 and TRDJ1; 11 bases are a match to TRDD3. This CDR3 has 19 residues. Germline trimming cut 0 bases from V and 0 bases from J; bases unmatched to any gene: 11. Germline V lookup: CDR1 GEAIGNYY, CDR2 EKD. The CDR3 DNA reads as TGTGCCTGTGACACCGTAAGTGGGGGATACGCACGGTACACCGATAAACTCATCTTT. Translating it yields CACDTVSGGYARYTDKLIF.